The 5 T cell receptor beta chains below were found in one sample sequenced in a study of shared clonotypes between healthy human individuals. Assay: immunoSEQ multiplex PCR; the TCRdb copy retains only in-frame clones and omits some. Among roughly 1,100,000 clones listed, around 76% were seen once. Specimen: memory CD4+ T cells sorted from blood. Noted subset: CD45RA-negative fraction. The receptors were gathered from a man younger than 35 in good health.

As DNA, the CDR3 is TGCGCCAGCAGCCAAGTACAGGGGAAAGCGAACACTGAAGCTTTCTTT. Its protein product is CASSQVQGKANTEAFF. The chain carries TRBV4-1 and TRBJ1-1; 7 bases align to TRBD1. The CDR3 is 16 residues long. Germline V gene data show CDR1 as MGHRA and CDR2 as YSYEKL. V was pared by 1 base and J by 1 base, with 6 bases of the junction left unmatched.

J is TRBJ2-5 and V is TRBV5-1; TRBD2 might be the D (7 bases). Trimming took off 2 bases at V and 5 bases at J, with 19 bases between the two ends. The CDR3 runs 16 residues. From germline, CDR1 is SGHRS and CDR2 YFSETQ. CDR3 loop: CASSFLTSAQGETQYF. The CDR3 nucleotides read TGCGCCAGCAGCTTCCTTACTAGCGCCCAGGGGGAGACCCAGTACTTC. Looking up the rest from reference TRBV5-1 and TRBJ2-5 gives the full variable domain: KAGVTQTPRYLIKTRGQQVTLSCSPISGHRSVSWYQQTPGQGLQFLFEYFSETQRNKGNFPGRFSGRQFSNSRSEMNVSTLELGDSALYLCASSFLTSAQGETQYFGPGTRLLVL.

On this clone: Other nucleotide sequences in the sample specify the same CDR3. This chain links TRBV30 with TRBJ2-6; weak D call: TRBD2 (6 bases). Trimming took off 0 bases at V and 4 bases at J, with 7 bases between the two ends. The germline V gene encodes CDR1 GTSNPN and CDR2 SVGIG (reference sequence). The CDR3 runs to 14 residues. The CDR3 region is CAWSVGGGANVLTF. DNA for the CDR3: TGTGCCTGGAGTGTAGGAGGGGGGGCCAACGTCCTGACTTTC.

The chain joins TRBV19 to TRBJ1-1, with TRBD1 matching over 10 bases. The germline V gene encodes CDR1 LNHDA and CDR2 SQIVND (reference sequence). The CDR3 loop spans 16 amino acids. With 1 base clipped from V and 5 bases from J, the junction kept 7 bases outside the gene matches. The DNA of the CDR3 is TGTGCCAGTAGTATAGGCAGACAGGGGGCGAGGACTGAAGCTTTCTTT. Its translation: CASSIGRQGARTEAFF.

The chain uses TRBV27 and TRBJ1-1; perhaps TRBD1 as D (5 bases). With 9 bases removed from V and 6 bases from J, the gap between germline ends came to 17 bases. The CDR3 runs 13 residues. In germline, CDR1 is MNHEY, CDR2 SMNVEV (reference sequence). This chain's CDR3 is CASASTAAPEAFF. In DNA form, the CDR3 reads TGTGCCAGTGCGTCGACAGCCGCCCCTGAAGCTTTCTTT.